This T cell receptor beta chain was profiled in a study of cytomegalovirus exposure and HLA in healthy donors. Findings of the study overall: An assumption of roughly uniform sequencing depth across donors underlay the presence/absence analyses. There were three CMV-associated chains whose specificity for CMV antigens was confirmed in vitro.

Vbeta (60) and Jbeta (13) primers were used in the PCR. Sequenced by immunoSEQ multiplex PCR; TCRdb stores in-frame clones only, minus some. The sample shows approximately 180,000 clones, approximately 84% of them seen only once. This clone was counted a few times. Antigen: not known. Though nominally healthy at sampling, donors likely had unrecorded immune exposures. Sequencing was carried out using PBMCs. The TCR comes from a girl between 5 and 17 years old in good health and CMV-seropositive.

The CDR3: CASSPFYNYGYTF. The CDR3 DNA sequence: TGTGCCAGCAGCCCCTTTTATAACTATGGCTACACCTTC. This chain links TRBV7-2 with TRBJ1-2; no clear D gene. The CDR3 is 13 amino acids. Germline values: CDR1 SGHTA, CDR2 FQGNSA. Trimming left V 5 bases short and J 1 base short, with 8 bases between.